The 21 T cell receptor beta chains listed next were all sequenced from one sample in a study of naive and memory T cell subsets. Two oligonucleotides, mixed equimolar, formed the beta constant-region primer covering TRBC1 and TRBC2. TCRdb itself ran the UMI-ligation and nested PCR reads through MiXCR, one entry per CDR3 protein. There are about 85,000 distinct CDR3 sequences in the sample; 13% occur only once, and about 0.9% lies in the top ten. Sequenced material: central memory CD4+ T cells from blood. These receptors all come from a human donor in good health.

This clonotype was found many times. This chain joins TRBV29-1 and TRBJ2-1, with D tentatively TRBD2 (5 bases). Trimming stripped 6 bases from V and 6 bases from J, with 15 bases between. The CDR3 sequence is 13 residues long. From germline, CDR1 is SQVTM and CDR2 ANQGSEA. The CDR3 DNA is TGCAGCGTACAAGTAGCACTAGTCAATGAGCAGTTCTTC. Residues: CSVQVALVNEQFF.

The chain couples TRBV3-1 to TRBJ2-5; no clear D. V was clipped by 2 bases and J by 2 bases, with 12 bases between them. CDR1 and CDR2 (germline): LGHDT, YNNKEL (reference sequence). This CDR3 has 15 residues. The CDR3 loop is CASSQTPDKQETQYF. The CDR3 coding sequence is TGTGCCAGCAGCCAAACCCCTGACAAACAAGAGACCCAGTACTTC.

As to this clonotype: Since a much larger clone is just one base distant, this may be a read error. J is TRBJ2-3 and V is TRBV5-4; D is ambiguous. Germline loops: CDR1 SGHNT, CDR2 YYREEE (reference sequence). Trimming left V 4 bases short and J 7 bases short, with 13 bases between. This CDR3 spans 13 amino acids. CDR3 amino acids: CASSPWRQYTQYF. As DNA, the CDR3 is TGTGCCAGCAGCCCCTGGCGGCAATATACGCAGTATTTT.

This clonotype was seen a few times. The chain joins TRBV6-1 to TRBJ1-4, with D possibly matching TRBD1 (5 bases). Per germline, CDR1 MNHNS and CDR2 SASEGT. The CDR3 loop spans 14 amino acids. Trimming removed 6 bases at V and 0 bases at J, with 8 bases between. In DNA, the CDR3 is TGTGCCAGCAGGGGGGATACAACTAATGAAAAACTGTTTTTT. Protein sequence: CASRGDTTNEKLFF.

For this clonotype: This may be a read error, as it is one base from a much larger clone. V and J are TRBV7-9 and TRBJ2-2; TRBD1 might be the D (6 bases). The CDR3 totals 16 residues. The V gene lost 5 bases and the J gene lost 5 bases, with 18 bases spanning the gap. CDR1 and CDR2 from the germline V gene are SEHNR and FQNEAQ (reference sequence). CDR3 DNA sequence: TGTGCCAGCAGCCCAGTATGGGGGCGTAAAACCGGGGAGCTGTTTTTT. Its translation: CASSPVWGRKTGELFF.

This clonotype was seen ten or more times. The J gene is TRBJ2-2, the V gene TRBV10-3; D not resolved. The CDR3 is 15 residues long. The germline V gene has CDR1 ENHRY and CDR2 SYGVKD. Trimming removed 4 bases from V and 0 bases from J, with 9 bases in between. CDR3 in amino acids: CAISGSPANTGELFF. In nucleotides, the CDR3 is TGTGCCATCAGTGGGAGTCCCGCGAACACCGGGGAGCTGTTTTTT.

The chain has TRBV28 and TRBJ2-1; 9 bases line up with TRBD1. Germline V lookup: CDR1 MDHEN, CDR2 SYDVKM. The CDR3 contains 13 residues. The trim removed 7 bases at V and 12 bases at J, leaving 10 bases unmatched. CDR3 loop: CASTSPGQGGQFF. CDR3 in DNA: TGTGCCAGCACCTCTCCGGGACAGGGAGGGCAGTTCTTC.

There are many counts of this clonotype. The V and J genes are TRBV28 and TRBJ2-3; unclear D gene. V was shortened by 7 bases and J by 2 bases, with 10 bases between the two germline ends. The CDR3 sequence is 13 residues long. Germline V gene lookup returns CDR1 MDHEN and CDR2 SYDVKM. The CDR3 reads CASNQDLTDTQYF. The CDR3 DNA reads TGTGCCAGCAACCAGGACCTCACAGATACGCAGTATTTT.

This rearrangement joins TRBV6-1 to TRBJ2-5; D could derive from TRBD1 or TRBD2 (6 bases each). Per germline, CDR1 MNHNS and CDR2 SASEGT. Trimming took 7 bases from V and 5 from J, leaving 17 bases between them. The CDR3 loop spans 14 amino acids. CDR3 sequence (DNA): TGTGCCAGCACCCCGAGGGGGGTTGGGGAGACCCAGTACTTC. Translating it yields CASTPRGVGETQYF.

As DNA, the CDR3 is TGTGCCAGCAGTTCCGATCGCGGCGGAGAGCAGTTCTTC. Translation: CASSSDRGGEQFF. This rearrangement joins TRBV2 to TRBJ2-1, with no clear D. Germline V CDR1 and CDR2: SNHLY, FYNNEI. The CDR3 is made up of 13 amino acids. The germline V and J ends were trimmed by 5 bases and 10 bases, with 15 bases remaining between them.

This clonotype has a handful of counts. The V and J genes are TRBV12-3 or TRBV12-4 and TRBJ2-5, with D tentatively TRBD1 or TRBD2 (5 bases each). This CDR3 is built from 14 residues. V was cut by 0 bases and J by 7 bases, with 12 bases left in between. The CDR3 nucleotides read TGTGCCAGCAGTTTAGCGGGACCCGTAGGGACCCAGTACTTC. It encodes CASSLAGPVGTQYF.

This chain uses TRBV4-2 with TRBJ2-7; D not certain. The V gene's germline CDR1 is LGHNA and CDR2 YNFKEQ. The CDR3 length is 14 residues. Trimming left V 4 bases short and J 6 bases short, with 16 bases between. In DNA form, the CDR3 reads TGTGCCAGCAGCCGCGGTGAGCCGGAAGGCGAGCAGTACTTC. It translates to CASSRGEPEGEQYF.

This clonotype was recorded a few times. The V gene is TRBV4-3, the J gene TRBJ2-2; TRBD2 aligns across 8 bases. The CDR3 is 15 amino acids. The ends lost 4 bases at V and 6 bases at J; junction bases unmatched: 7. Germline CDR1 LGHNA, CDR2 YSLEER. CDR3 in amino acids: CASSRGLAGAGELFF. CDR3 coding DNA: TGCGCCAGCAGCCGCGGACTAGCTGGGGCCGGGGAGCTGTTTTTT.

This clonotype appeared once. This chain links TRBV7-9 with TRBJ1-3; no firm D call. The V gene lost 4 bases and the J gene lost 0 bases, with 16 bases spanning the gap. In germline, CDR1 is SEHNR, CDR2 FQNEAQ (reference sequence). There are 17 residues in the CDR3. Written as DNA, the CDR3 is TGTGCCAGCAGCTCCACACGAAATCCGGACTCTGGAAACACCATATATTTT. As protein: CASSSTRNPDSGNTIYF.

The chain recombines TRBV19 with TRBJ1-5; D is possibly TRBD1 (5 bases). Trimming took off 1 base at V and 7 bases at J, with 8 bases between the two ends. Germline V gene lookup returns CDR1 LNHDA and CDR2 SQIVND (reference sequence). This CDR3 has 13 residues. The CDR3 here is CASSIARGQPQHF. The CDR3 DNA sequence: TGTGCCAGTAGTATAGCGAGGGGACAGCCCCAGCATTTT.

This clonotype showed up just a few times. This chain joins TRBV29-1 and TRBJ2-2; a possible D gene is TRBD2 (7 bases). The V gene lost 3 bases and the J gene lost 6 bases, with 11 bases spanning the gap. The V gene's germline CDR1 is SQVTM and CDR2 ANQGSEA. This CDR3 region has 13 residues. The CDR3 reads CSVDREGAGELFF. CDR3 sequence (DNA): TGCAGCGTTGACAGGGAGGGGGCCGGGGAGCTGTTTTTT.

This chain links TRBV7-2 with TRBJ2-1, with 7 positions matching TRBD2. The germline V gene encodes CDR1 SGHTA and CDR2 FQGNSA. J was trimmed by 2 bases and V by 4 bases; bases with no gene match: 11. This CDR3 is built from 17 residues. The CDR3 region is CASSSSSGPIAYNEQFF. The CDR3 bases are TGTGCCAGCAGCTCAAGTAGCGGGCCGATCGCCTACAATGAGCAGTTCTTC.

By its share, this clonotype is medium-sized (0.01 to 0.1%). The chain couples TRBV10-3 to TRBJ2-3; unclear D gene. Germline CDR1 is ENHRY and CDR2 is SYGVKD. V was shortened by 0 bases and J by 2 bases, with 9 bases between the two germline ends. This CDR3 region has 15 residues. The CDR3 is CAISESPTSTDTQYF. CDR3 nucleotides: TGTGCCATCAGTGAGTCTCCGACATCCACAGATACGCAGTATTTT.

The V and J genes are TRBV10-3 and TRBJ2-3; TRBD2 aligns across 9 bases. Germline V lookup: CDR1 ENHRY, CDR2 SYGVKD. The junction had 2 bases not matched to a gene; V was cut back by 7 bases and J by 0 bases. The CDR3 has 14 residues. In nucleotides, the CDR3 is TGTGCCATCAATAGCGGGGGAAGCACAGATACGCAGTATTTT. The encoded protein is CAINSGGSTDTQYF.

The rearrangement uses TRBV5-6 and TRBJ2-7; either TRBD1 or TRBD2 may fit D (5 bases each). The V and J ends lost 3 bases and 5 bases respectively, with 6 bases between them. This CDR3 is 11 amino acids long. Germline V gene sequence: CDR1 SGHDT, CDR2 YYEEEE. The CDR3 DNA is TGTGCCAGCAGCTGGGACCACGAGCAGTACTTC. Encoded protein: CASSWDHEQYF.

The V gene is TRBV6-2 or TRBV6-3, the J gene TRBJ2-2, with TRBD1 identical over 12 bases. Unmatched junction bases numbered 4, after V lost 5 bases and J lost 9 bases. The CDR3 loop spans 14 amino acids. Per the germline V gene, CDR1 is MNHEY and CDR2 is SVGEGT. CDR3 nucleotides: TGTGCCAGCAGTCCCGGGACAGGGGGCCGGGAGCTGTTTTTT. Translating gives CASSPGTGGRELFF.